One and the same sample provided the 3 T cell receptor beta chains below, sequenced in a study of chemoradiotherapy in HPV16-positive cancers. The method was immunoSEQ multiplex PCR; TCRdb's version includes in-frame clones alone and lacks a portion of them. The sample includes 950 to 1,300 clones, 60% to 80% seen only once; the top ten take around 13%. The sequences come from tumor tissue, collected from a patient who underwent chemoradiotherapy. Source of these receptors: a human donor with HPV-associated anogenital cancer.

The chain is built from TRBV7-3 and TRBJ2-2; D is perhaps TRBD1 (5 bases). The CDR3 runs 14 residues. The germline CDR1 and CDR2 sequences are SGHTA and FQGTGA. V was pared by 1 base and J by 3 bases, with 6 bases between. This CDR3 is CASSLSRDTGELFF. The CDR3 DNA is TGTGCCAGCAGCTTAAGCAGGGACACCGGGGAGCTGTTTTTT.

The V gene is TRBV9, the J gene TRBJ1-3; D not resolved. Germline-derived CDR1 and CDR2 are SGDLS and YYNGEE. Trimming took off 0 bases at V and 1 base at J, with 8 bases between the two ends. This CDR3 region has 15 residues. The CDR3 spells CASSVGQASGNTIYF. The CDR3 bases are TGTGCCAGCAGCGTAGGGCAGGCATCTGGAAACACCATATATTTT.

In nucleotides, the CDR3 is TGTGCCAGCAGCTCCCGAGGGCTAGCGGGGGAAGAGACCCAGTACTTC. Translating it yields CASSSRGLAGEETQYF. The J gene is TRBJ2-5, the V gene TRBV5-4, with 10 nucleotides matching TRBD2. Germline loops: CDR1 SGHNT, CDR2 YYREEE (reference sequence). The CDR3 sequence is 16 residues long. The trim removed 3 bases at V and 3 bases at J, leaving 8 bases unmatched.